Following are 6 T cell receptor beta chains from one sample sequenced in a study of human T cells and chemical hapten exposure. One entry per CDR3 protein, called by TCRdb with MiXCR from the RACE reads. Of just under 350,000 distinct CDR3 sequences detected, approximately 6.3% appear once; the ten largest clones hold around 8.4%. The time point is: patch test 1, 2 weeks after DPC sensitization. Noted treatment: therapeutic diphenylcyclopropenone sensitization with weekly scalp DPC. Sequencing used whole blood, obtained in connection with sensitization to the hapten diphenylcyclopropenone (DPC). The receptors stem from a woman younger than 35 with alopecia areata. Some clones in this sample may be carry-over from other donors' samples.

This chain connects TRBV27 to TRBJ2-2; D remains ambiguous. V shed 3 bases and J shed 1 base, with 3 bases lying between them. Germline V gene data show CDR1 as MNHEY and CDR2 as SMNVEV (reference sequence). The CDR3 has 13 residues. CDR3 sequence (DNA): TGTGCCAGCAGTTTCGGGAACACCGGGGAGCTGTTTTTT. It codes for CASSFGNTGELFF.

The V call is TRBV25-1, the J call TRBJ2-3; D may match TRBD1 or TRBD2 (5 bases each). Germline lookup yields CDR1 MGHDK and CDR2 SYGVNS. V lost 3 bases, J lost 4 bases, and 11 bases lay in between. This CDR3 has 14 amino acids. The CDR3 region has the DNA TGTGCCAGCAGTGACCTAGCCAGGGCAGATACGCAGTATTTT. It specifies CASSDLARADTQYF.

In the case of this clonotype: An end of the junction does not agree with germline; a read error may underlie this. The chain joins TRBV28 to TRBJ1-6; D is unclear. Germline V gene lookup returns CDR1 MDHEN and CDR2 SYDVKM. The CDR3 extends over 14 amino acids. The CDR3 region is CASGLAGPNSPLHF. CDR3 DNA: TGTGCCAGCGGTTTAGCCGGGCCTAATTCACCCCTCCACTTT. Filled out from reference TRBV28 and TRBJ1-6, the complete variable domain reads DVKVTQSSRYLVKRTGEKVFLECVQDMDHENMFWYRQDPGLGLRLIYFSYDVKMKEKGDIPEGYSVSREKKERFSLILESASTNQTSMYLCASGLAGPNSPLHFGNGTRLTVT.

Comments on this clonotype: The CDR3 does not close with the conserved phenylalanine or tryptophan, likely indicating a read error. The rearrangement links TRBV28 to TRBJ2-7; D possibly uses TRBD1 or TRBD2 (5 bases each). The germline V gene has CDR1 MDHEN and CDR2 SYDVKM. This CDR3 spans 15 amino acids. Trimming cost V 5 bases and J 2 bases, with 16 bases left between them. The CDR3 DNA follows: TGTGCCAGCAGTACACCCGGGACGGGCACCTACGAGCAGTACTAC. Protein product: CASSTPGTGTYEQYY.

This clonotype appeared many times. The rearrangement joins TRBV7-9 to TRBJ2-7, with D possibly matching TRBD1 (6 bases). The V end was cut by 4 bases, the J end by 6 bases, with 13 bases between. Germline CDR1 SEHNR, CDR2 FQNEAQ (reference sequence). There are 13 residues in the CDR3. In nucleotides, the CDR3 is TGTGCCAGCAGCTCAGCAGGGGTTTCCGAGCAGTACTTC. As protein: CASSSAGVSEQYF. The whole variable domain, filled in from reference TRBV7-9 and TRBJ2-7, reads DTGVSQNPRHKITKRGQNVTFRCDPISEHNRLYWYRQTLGQGPEFLTYFQNEAQLEKSRLLSDRFSAERPKGSFSTLEIQRTEQGDSAMYLCASSSAGVSEQYFGPGTRLTVT.

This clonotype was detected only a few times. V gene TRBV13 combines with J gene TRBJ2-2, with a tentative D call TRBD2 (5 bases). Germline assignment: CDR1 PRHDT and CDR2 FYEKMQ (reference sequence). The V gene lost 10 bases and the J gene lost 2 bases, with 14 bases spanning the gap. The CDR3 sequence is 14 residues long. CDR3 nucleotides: TGTGCCACAGAAGCGGATACTAACACCGGGGAGCTGTTTTTT. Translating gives CATEADTNTGELFF.